The clone carrying this T cell receptor (beta chain) has just a few counts. What it binds is not known. Preparation of TCR beta libraries was done by quantitative 5'-RACE with molecular barcodes. MiXCR was run by TCRdb on the 5' RACE reads, yielding one entry per CDR3 protein. The data hold some 400,000 distinct CDR3 sequences, with approximately 20% observed a single time. The CDR3 has 15 residues. Germline-derived CDR1 and CDR2 are SQVTM and ANQGSEA. V was shortened by 7 bases and J by 2 bases, with 18 bases between the two germline ends. The sample is drawn from a study of CD8 T cells in ankylosing spondylitis. Whole-study findings and limits: A TCR beta motif made of several highly homologous variants seemed typical of ankylosing spondylitis blood.

The specimen was blood, either unsorted or a sorted T cell fraction (not recorded which). The source is a male donor with ankylosing spondylitis. V usage is TRBV29-1 and J usage is TRBJ1-5; D uncertain. In DNA, the CDR3 is TGCAGCGCTACAATCGCGGGTGGAGGCAATCAGCCCCAGCATTTT. Encoded protein: CSATIAGGGNQPQHF.